This paragraph reports one T cell receptor (beta chain). This clonotype is judged medium-sized (0.01 to 0.1%). No cognate antigen has been identified for it. One base away there is no much larger clone; base qualities are not given. The data stem from a study. As encoded in the germline V gene, CDR1 is SNHLY while CDR2 is FYNNEI. Trimming takes 4 bases off V and 4 bases off J; junction bases not matched to a gene: 7. The CDR3 starts with the cysteine, ends with the phenylalanine, and has 15 residues. The DNA shown is the 45-base CDR3, in frame from base 1. Sequenced using an Illumina MiSeq. The public reads were run again by TCRdb, first through fastp at Q25 and then through MiXCR, and only productive beta chains were kept. For every CDR3 protein sequence, its rows merge into one entry that carries the most common genes and DNA. This sample has about 4,500 distinct CDR3 sequences in its table, and approximately 8% of those were observed once. Around 10% of the sample rests with the top ten.

The receptor comes from a human donor with rheumatoid arthritis. Sequencing was performed on CD4+ T cells from synovial fluid. The chain uses TRBV2 and TRBJ1-5, with 7 bases matching TRBD1. This receptor has the CDR3 CASSVQGQANQPQHF. The DNA sequence reads TGTGCCAGCAGTGTACAGGGGCAGGCTAATCAGCCCCAGCATTTT. The full variable domain, completed from the reference TRBV2 and TRBJ1-5 proteins outside the CDR3, reads EPEVTQTPSHQVTQMGQEVILRCVPISNHLYFYWYRQILGQKVEFLVSFYNNEISEKSEIFDDQFSVERPDGSNFTLKIRSTKLEDSAMYFCASSVQGQANQPQHFGDGTRLSIL.